This T cell receptor (beta chain) was identified during a study of T-cell reconstitution after alpha-beta-depleted transplantation in children. Preparation of the TCRbeta library involved a method that used unique molecular identifiers. TCRdb recomputed calls from the PCR reads with MiXCR, one row per CDR3 protein. The sample yields around 580,000 distinct CDR3 sequences, more than 20% seen once. Study-level results: T-cell counts and diversity at one year following transplant were attributed mainly to newly produced T cells. Diversity of TCRbeta at day 60 was high in some patients, arising from surviving recipient T cells and thymic progenitors. Expanded clones from the graft, numbering several hundred, reportedly supplied alpha-beta T cells about two months after transplant.

Worth noting for this clonotype: Its cognate antigen is unknown.

V lost 2 bases to trimming and J lost 8 bases, with 14 bases between them. Per germline, CDR1 MDHEN and CDR2 SYDVKM. This CDR3 is 14 amino acids long. This receptor was identified in a boy under two years old who had a stem cell transplant for acute myeloid leukemia, so the T cells may come from the graft donor. Source: PBMCs, mostly from graft donor cells, taken 360 days after TCRalphabeta/CD19-depleted stem cell transplant. The genes are TRBV28 and TRBJ2-3, with TRBD2 as a possible D gene (6 bases). The CDR3 coding sequence is TGTGCCAGCAGTTTACTAGCGAGCAAGTTTACGCAGTATTTT. Protein sequence: CASSLLASKFTQYF.